A selection of T cell receptor beta chains follows, all from one sample in a study of T cells after yellow fever vaccination. In TCRdb, the 5' RACE reads were re-called with MiXCR into one record per CDR3 protein. The sample shows approximately 70,000 distinct CDR3 sequences, more than 6.5% of them seen only once. The sequences come from CD8+ T cells sorted from PBMCs, collected more than 35 days after the first yellow fever vaccination. Receptors were obtained from a man between 18 and 35 years old who received the YFV17D yellow fever vaccine. CDR3s include the opening cysteine and the closing phenylalanine or tryptophan. The D gene is left open where the match is weak. Rows give clone size only sometimes, using once, few, many, or a class for an expanded clone.

V	J	D	size	CDR3	DNA
TRBV9	TRBJ2-2	NA	NA	CASSLKKRGVDTGELFF	TGTGCCAGCAGCTTAAAGAAAAGGGGGGTAGACACCGGGGAGCTGTTTTTT
TRBV7-2	TRBJ1-6	NA	many	CASSLAQNSPLHF	TGTGCCAGCAGCTTAGCGCAGAATTCACCCCTCCACTTT
TRBV12-3/TRBV12-4	TRBJ1-2	NA	many	CASSLGDPKTGYTF	TGTGCCAGCAGTTTAGGTGACCCTAAAACGGGCTACACCTTC
TRBV29-1	TRBJ1-2	NA	NA	CSVDPGAYGYTF	TGCAGCGTTGATCCGGGGGCCTATGGCTACACCTTC
TRBV6-5	TRBJ2-3	NA	many	CASSYLLGRGDTQYF	TGTGCCAGCAGTTACCTACTAGGACGCGGAGATACGCAGTATTTT
TRBV20-1	TRBJ2-7	TRBD1	many	CSARDNTGARIYEQYF	TGCAGTGCTAGAGATAATACAGGGGCCCGCATCTACGAGCAGTACTTC
TRBV20-1	TRBJ2-7	TRBD2	many	CSARGGDLGEQYF	TGCAGTGCTAGGGGGGGGGATTTAGGCGAGCAGTACTTC
TRBV6-5	TRBJ2-4	NA	NA	CASSYFQRGKNIQYF	TGTGCCAGCAGTTACTTCCAACGTGGCAAAAACATTCAGTACTTC
TRBV3-1	TRBJ1-1	NA	NA	CASSRVENTEAFF	TGTGCCAGCAGCCGTGTGGAAAACACTGAAGCTTTCTTT
TRBV7-6	TRBJ1-1	NA	many	CASSLEARMNTEAFF	TGTGCCAGCAGCTTGGAAGCTCGGATGAACACTGAAGCTTTCTTT
TRBV4-3	TRBJ1-1	TRBD1	many	CASSFTGGTSEAFF	TGCGCCAGCAGTTTTACAGGGGGCACGAGTGAAGCTTTCTTT
TRBV7-9	TRBJ1-6	NA	many	CASSSGGSPLHF	TGTGCCAGCAGCTCTGGGGGTTCACCCCTCCACTTT
TRBV2	TRBJ1-1	NA	many	CASSTGPRAEAFF	TGTGCCAGCAGCACCGGGCCTCGCGCTGAAGCTTTCTTT
TRBV6-5	TRBJ2-5	NA	few	CASSYLIQGPQETQYF	TGTGCCAGCAGTTACTTGATTCAGGGGCCTCAAGAGACCCAGTACTTC
TRBV3-1	TRBJ2-5	NA	many	CASSQEHRETQYF	TGTGCCAGCAGCCAGGAGCATCGGGAGACCCAGTACTTC
TRBV4-1	TRBJ2-1	NA	many	CASSQELGIEQFF	TGCGCCAGCAGCCAAGAGTTGGGTATTGAGCAGTTCTTC
TRBV28	TRBJ1-2	TRBD1	many	CASSSTGNYGYTF	TGTGCCAGCAGTTCGACAGGGAACTATGGCTACACCTTC